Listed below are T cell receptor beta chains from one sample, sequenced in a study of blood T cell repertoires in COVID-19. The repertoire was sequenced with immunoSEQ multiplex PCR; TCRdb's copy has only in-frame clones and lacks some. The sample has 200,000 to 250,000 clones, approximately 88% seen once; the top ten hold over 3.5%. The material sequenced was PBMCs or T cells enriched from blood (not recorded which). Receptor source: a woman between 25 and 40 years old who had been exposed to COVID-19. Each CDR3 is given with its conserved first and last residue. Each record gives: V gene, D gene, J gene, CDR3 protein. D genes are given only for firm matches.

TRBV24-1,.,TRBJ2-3,CATSDLQAHTQYF
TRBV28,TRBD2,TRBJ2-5,CASGTSKETQYF
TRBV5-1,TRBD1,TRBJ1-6,CASSEGQGRNSPLHF
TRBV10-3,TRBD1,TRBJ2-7,CAISDFEDRALPEQYF
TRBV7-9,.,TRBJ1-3,CASSLASPGENTIYF
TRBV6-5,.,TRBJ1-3,CASSRSSGNTIYF
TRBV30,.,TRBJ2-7,CAWSGSGGPYEQYF
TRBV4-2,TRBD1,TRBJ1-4,CASSQSRDRGGPLGKLFF
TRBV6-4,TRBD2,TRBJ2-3,CASSEGRGAFTDTQYF
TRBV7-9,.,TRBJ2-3,CASSLASPRTDTQYF
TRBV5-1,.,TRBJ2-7,CASSRAVEYEQYF
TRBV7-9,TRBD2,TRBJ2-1,CASSLLLAGVDYEQFF
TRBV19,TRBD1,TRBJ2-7,CASSRQGPQHGGSYEQYF
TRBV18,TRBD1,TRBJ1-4,CASSPIEGTANEKLFF
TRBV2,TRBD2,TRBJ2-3,CASSGGGGSTDTQYF
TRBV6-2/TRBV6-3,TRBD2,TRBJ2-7,CASSLPPRLAVLYEQYF
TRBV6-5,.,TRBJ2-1,CASSFSLLVNEQFF
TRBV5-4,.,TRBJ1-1,CASFATGVTEAFF
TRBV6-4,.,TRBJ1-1,CASSEGVRTEAFF
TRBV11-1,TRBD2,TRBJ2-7,CASSGRGLAGVNEQYF
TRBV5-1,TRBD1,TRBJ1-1,CASSLGTGGAGTEAFF
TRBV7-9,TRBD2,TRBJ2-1,CASSFTGGGNEQFF
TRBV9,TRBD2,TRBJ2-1,CASSTRPLAGGRNEQFF
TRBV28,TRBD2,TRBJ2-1,CASSFSRLAGNEQFF
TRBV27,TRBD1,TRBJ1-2,CASSPRTGINSANYGYTF
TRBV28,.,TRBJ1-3,CASSLLWAGGIMTTGWDF
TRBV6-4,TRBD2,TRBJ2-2,CASSAASGSINGELFF
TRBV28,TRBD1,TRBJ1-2,CASSLVADRDYGYTF
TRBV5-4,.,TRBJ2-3,CASSLGGVGTDTQYF
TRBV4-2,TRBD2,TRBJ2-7,CASSQDTSGSYEQYF
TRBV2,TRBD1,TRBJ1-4,CATARDRGQEKLFF
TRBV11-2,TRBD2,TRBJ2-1,CASSLVLAGGRNEQFF
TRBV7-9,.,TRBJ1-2,CASSSTTGRATNYGYTF
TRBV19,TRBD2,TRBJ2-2,CASSSTGLQTGELFF
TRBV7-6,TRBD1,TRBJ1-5,CASSLGQGRYSNQPQHF
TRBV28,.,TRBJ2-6,CASMPGDSSGANVLTF
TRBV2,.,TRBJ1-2,CASGAYGYTF
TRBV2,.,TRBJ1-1,CASSEADTGSEAFF
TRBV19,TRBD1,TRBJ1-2,CASSILRTGGRWYGYTF
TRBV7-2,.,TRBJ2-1,CASSPQVAWSSEQFF
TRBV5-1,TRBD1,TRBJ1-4,CASSLGQGNEKLFF
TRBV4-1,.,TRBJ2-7,CASSQGRFGQSNYEQYF
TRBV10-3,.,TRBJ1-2,CAIREYSPANYGYTF
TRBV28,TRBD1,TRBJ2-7,CASRYARDRGNVWEQYF
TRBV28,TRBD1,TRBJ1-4,CASSLDRVLEKLFF